The 23 T cell receptor beta chains below come from one sample, sequenced in a study of T cell responses to AZD1222 COVID-19 vaccine. Libraries were prepared by immunoSEQ multiplex PCR; TCRdb keeps only in-frame clonotypes and omits some of them. The top ten clones hold approximately 21% of a sample with around 89,000 clones, roughly 93% of them seen once. The sequences come from peripheral blood, collected on day 0 of AZD1222 vaccination. These receptors came from an adult in good health.

The chain joins TRBV19 to TRBJ1-1; maybe TRBD1 (6 bases). With 5 bases removed from V and 2 bases from J, the gap between germline ends came to 12 bases. Germline V CDR1 and CDR2: LNHDA, SQIVND (reference sequence). The CDR3 is made up of 14 amino acids. The CDR3 DNA sequence: TGTGCCAGTAGTTTTACAGGGATCAACACTGAAGCTTTCTTT. Translating gives CASSFTGINTEAFF.

This clone appeared a single time. The chain is built from TRBV19 and TRBJ2-7; 7 nucleotides line up with TRBD1. The CDR3 runs to 15 residues. V dropped 4 bases and J dropped 2; count of bases not matched to a gene: 8. Germline loops: CDR1 LNHDA, CDR2 SQIVND (reference sequence). In nucleotides, the CDR3 is TGTGCCAGTAGTACCAGACAGGGTTCTACCTACGAGCAGTACTTC. The encoded protein is CASSTRQGSTYEQYF.

V and J are TRBV2 and TRBJ2-5, with 11 bases that match TRBD2. Germline-derived CDR1 and CDR2 are SNHLY and FYNNEI. CDR3 length: 14 amino acids. The J segment lost 3 bases and the V segment lost 7 bases, leaving 4 bases of the junction unmatched. CDR3 in amino acids: CASKPGLAEETQYF. The CDR3 coding sequence is TGTGCCAGCAAACCGGGACTAGCGGAAGAGACCCAGTACTTC.

The chain uses TRBV15 and TRBJ1-5; D uncertain. V gave up 8 bases and J gave up 6 bases, with 14 bases separating them. The length of the CDR3 is 13 residues. The V gene's germline CDR1 is LNHNV and CDR2 YYDKDF (reference sequence). In nucleotides, the CDR3 is TGTGCCACCGGAAAGGATTTCGGTCAGCCCCAGCATTTT. Amino acid sequence: CATGKDFGQPQHF. Full variable domain (outside the CDR3, taken from reference TRBV15 and TRBJ1-5): DAMVIQNPRYQVTQFGKPVTLSCSQTLNHNVMYWYQQKSSQAPKLLFHYYDKDFNNEADTPDNFQSRRPNTSFCFLDIRSPGLGDTAMYLCATGKDFGQPQHFGDGTRLSIL.

V is TRBV9 and J is TRBJ1-2; weak D call: TRBD1 (6 bases). CDR1 and CDR2 (germline): SGDLS, YYNGEE. This CDR3 is 16 amino acids long. V lost 0 bases to trimming and J lost 7 bases, with 19 bases between them. CDR3 residues: CASSVGGDTSFGGYTF. The CDR3 DNA is TGTGCCAGCAGCGTAGGAGGGGACACTTCTTTTGGTGGCTACACCTTC.

The chain couples TRBV2 to TRBJ2-5; a weak D match, TRBD1 (6 bases). Trimming cost V 6 bases and J 5 bases, with 13 bases left between them. CDR1 is SNHLY, CDR2 FYNNEI, per germline. This CDR3 has 13 amino acids. The CDR3 region is CASSIQGGETQYF. The CDR3 nucleotides read TGTGCCAGCAGCATACAGGGTGGGGAGACCCAGTACTTC.

This sequence joins TRBV18 and TRBJ1-6; D is unresolved. This CDR3 region has 15 residues. Germline V gene sequence: CDR1 KGHSH, CDR2 LQKENI. Deletions cut 5 bases from V and 2 bases from J, with 10 bases between. CDR3 DNA: TGTGCCAGCTCAGAATACAGTACCTATAATTCACCCCTCCACTTT. It yields the protein CASSEYSTYNSPLHF.

The chain combines TRBV5-1 with TRBJ1-3; D is undetermined. Germline V CDR1 and CDR2: SGHRS, YFSETQ. The germline V and J ends were trimmed by 0 bases and 0 bases, with 13 bases remaining between them. The CDR3 spans 17 residues. The CDR3 loop reads CASSLASVGISGNTIYF. CDR3 bases: TGCGCCAGCAGCTTGGCATCGGTAGGGATCTCTGGAAACACCATATATTTT.

This clone was observed a few times. The chain couples TRBV19 to TRBJ1-6, with D uncertain. The CDR3 totals 14 residues. Germline V CDR1 and CDR2: LNHDA, SQIVND (reference sequence). The V end lost 4 bases, the J end lost 5 bases, and 9 bases lay between the germline ends. As DNA, the CDR3 is TGTGCCAGTAGTACCCTACAAAATAATTCACCCCTCCACTTT. Its translation is CASSTLQNNSPLHF.

This sequence joins TRBV11-2 and TRBJ1-2; D might be TRBD1 (5 bases). Germline V lookup: CDR1 SGHAT, CDR2 FQNNGV. The V gene lost 5 bases and the J gene lost 8 bases, with 24 bases spanning the gap. The CDR3 covers 16 residues. As DNA, the CDR3 is TGTGCCAGCAGCACTCCGGGGCATCCGGGGCCCTCGGGCTACACCTTC. It encodes CASSTPGHPGPSGYTF.

The rearrangement joins TRBV7-8 to TRBJ2-2; D not resolved. This CDR3 contains 15 residues. Trimming left V 0 bases short and J 4 bases short, with 9 bases between. Germline V CDR1 and CDR2: SGHVS, FQNEAQ. CDR3 DNA: TGTGCCAGCAGCTTAGCAGCCACCACCACCGGGGAGCTGTTTTTT. It codes for CASSLAATTTGELFF.

This clone was counted once. The chain couples TRBV19 to TRBJ1-1; 7 bases map to TRBD1. The CDR3 runs to 14 residues. V dropped 7 bases and J dropped 4; count of bases not matched to a gene: 9. Germline values: CDR1 LNHDA, CDR2 SQIVND (reference sequence). The CDR3 loop is CASTDREGTTEAFF. CDR3 coding DNA: TGTGCCAGTACCGACAGGGAGGGAACCACTGAAGCTTTCTTT.

V and J are TRBV5-1 and TRBJ1-2; D may be TRBD1 (5 bases). V lost 5 bases and J 0 bases, leaving 11 bases between the germline ends. The CDR3 is made up of 14 amino acids. Germline values: CDR1 SGHRS, CDR2 YFSETQ. CDR3 sequence (DNA): TGCGCCAGCAGTATGACAGCCTCTAACTATGGCTACACCTTC. The encoded protein is CASSMTASNYGYTF.

J is TRBJ2-7 and V is TRBV7-3, with D perhaps matching TRBD1 (5 bases). CDR3 length: 15 residues. Germline V gives CDR1 SGHTA, CDR2 FQGTGA. Trimming stripped 2 bases from V and 2 bases from J, with 13 bases between. In nucleotides, the CDR3 is TGTGCCAGCAGCTTAGAAGGGGTACAGACCTACGAGCAGTACTTC. As protein: CASSLEGVQTYEQYF.

In its sample, this clone was seen once. The V call is TRBV3-1 (or the pseudogene TRBV3-2), the J call TRBJ1-6; D gene ambiguous. V dropped 2 bases and J dropped 9 bases, with 14 bases sitting between them. This CDR3 has 15 residues. Germline assignment: CDR1 LGHDT and CDR2 YNNKEL (reference sequence). CDR3 coding DNA: TGTGCCAGCAGCCAACGTTCCGGGCGGGTTTCACCCCTCCACTTT. This encodes CASSQRSGRVSPLHF.

The chain is built from TRBV6-5 and TRBJ1-3; unclear D gene. The CDR3 length is 15 residues. From germline, CDR1 is MNHEY and CDR2 SVGAGI. Trimming took off 2 bases at V and 3 bases at J, with 11 bases between the two ends. As DNA, the CDR3 is TGTGCCAGCAGTTACAGGGAAGTGGGTGGAAACACCATATATTTT. Translated, it gives CASSYREVGGNTIYF.

The rearrangement links TRBV10-2 to TRBJ1-1; 7 nucleotides align to TRBD1. CDR1 WSHSY and CDR2 SAAADI come from the germline V gene. This CDR3 region has 14 residues. The ends lost 6 bases at V and 0 bases at J; junction bases unmatched: 4. The CDR3 loop is CASRMGQLNTEAFF. The DNA for the CDR3 is TGCGCCAGCAGGATGGGACAGCTGAACACTGAAGCTTTCTTT.

The CDR3 bases are TGTGCCAGCTCACCGCGGACAGGGAGCTACGAGCAGTACTTC. Encoded protein: CASSPRTGSYEQYF. This chain joins TRBV18 and TRBJ2-7, with TRBD1 matching over 8 bases. CDR1 is KGHSH, CDR2 LQKENI, per germline. V shed 3 bases, J shed 3 bases, and the junction held 4 bases outside the gene matches. The CDR3 covers 14 residues.

The J gene is TRBJ2-7, the V gene TRBV18; TRBD1 is a possible D gene (6 bases). Per the germline V gene, CDR1 is KGHSH and CDR2 is LQKENI. This CDR3 has 14 amino acids. Trimming shortened V by 4 bases and J by 3 bases, and 13 bases separated the two germline ends. CDR3 in amino acids: CASSQTTGNYEQYF. The CDR3 coding sequence is TGTGCCAGCTCACAAACGACAGGAAACTACGAGCAGTACTTC.

The rearrangement uses TRBV2 and TRBJ1-2, with 10 bases aligning to TRBD1. CDR1 and CDR2 (germline): SNHLY, FYNNEI. V lost 6 bases, J lost 4 bases, and 5 bases stayed unmatched. The CDR3 extends over 14 amino acids. CDR3 bases: TGTGCCAGCAGCGCCGGGACAGGGGTCTATGGCTACACCTTC. The encoded protein is CASSAGTGVYGYTF.

This clone occurred a few times. V is TRBV21-1 and J is TRBJ2-2; TRBD2 is the table's D call and was not checked against the DNA. TRBV21-1 is classified as a pseudogene. The CDR3 runs 20 residues. The CDR3: CASSKEGRENLIANTGELFF. The CDR3 DNA sequence: TGTGCCAGCAGCAAAGAGGGGAGGGAGAACCTTATCGCGAACACCGGGGAGCTGTTTTTT.

The CDR3 here is CASSFWGVSGANVLTF. CDR3 bases: TGTGCCAGCAGCTTCTGGGGAGTCTCTGGGGCCAACGTCCTGACTTTC. V and J are TRBV7-9 and TRBJ2-6, with D possibly TRBD2 on 5 matching bases. The CDR3 runs 16 residues. CDR1 is SEHNR and CDR2 is FQNEAQ in the germline V gene (reference sequence). Trimming left V 3 bases short and J 0 bases short, with 9 bases between.

This chain joins TRBV3-1 (or the pseudogene TRBV3-2) and TRBJ1-4; possibly TRBD1 for D (5 bases). Germline V gives CDR1 LGHDT, CDR2 YNNKEL (reference sequence). The V end lost 4 bases, the J end lost 8 bases, and 14 bases lay between the germline ends. The CDR3 loop spans 14 amino acids. For the CDR3, the DNA is TGTGCCAGCAGCCCCAGGCAGGGCTCGGAAAAACTGTTTTTT. Its translation: CASSPRQGSEKLFF.